This entry lists 9 T cell receptor beta chains sequenced from one sample in a study of blood T cell repertoires in COVID-19. Repertoires were generated with immunoSEQ multiplex PCR, while TCRdb's copy carries only in-frame clones and drops some. The table lists some 250,000 clones, about 80% of them singletons, with more than 8% in the top ten. The sequenced material came from peripheral blood. The receptor source for this set is a woman aged 80 or over with acute or convalescent COVID-19.

The DNA of the CDR3 is TGTGCCACCAGCACAGGGGGCCAAAACATTCAGTACTTC. This sequence encodes CATSTGGQNIQYF. V gene TRBV15 combines with J gene TRBJ2-4, with 8 bases fitting TRBD1. The V gene's germline CDR1 is LNHNV and CDR2 YYDKDF (reference sequence). The CDR3 contains 13 residues. Trimming took 4 bases from V and 5 from J; bases not matched to a gene: 1.

Here the CDR3 reads CAWKNQGGNTIYF. DNA for the CDR3: TGTGCCTGGAAGAACCAGGGTGGAAACACCATATATTTT. J is TRBJ1-3 and V is TRBV30; D perhaps matches TRBD1 (5 bases). The ends were cut back, 4 bases at V and 3 bases at J, with 10 bases in the middle. There are 13 residues in the CDR3. CDR1 and CDR2 (germline): GTSNPN, SVGIG (reference sequence).

The V call is TRBV19, the J call TRBJ1-5; D gene ambiguous. Germline V CDR1 and CDR2: LNHDA, SQIVND (reference sequence). The CDR3 length is 13 residues. V lost 0 bases and J 10 bases, leaving 10 bases between the germline ends. The CDR3 nucleotides are TGTGCCAGTAGTATAGATACCCGGGGTCCCCAGCATTTT. This encodes CASSIDTRGPQHF.

The J gene is TRBJ1-5, the V gene TRBV18; TRBD1 aligns across 7 bases. The CDR3 is 16 amino acids. The trim removed 3 bases at V and 0 bases at J, leaving 5 bases unmatched. Germline V gene sequence: CDR1 KGHSH, CDR2 LQKENI. CDR3 in amino acids: CASSPGQVSSNQPQHF. The CDR3 nucleotides read TGTGCCAGCTCACCCGGACAGGTCTCTAGCAATCAGCCCCAGCATTTT.

This sequence joins TRBV6-2 or TRBV6-3 and TRBJ1-1, with unresolved D. Germline loops: CDR1 MNHEY, CDR2 SVGEGT. This CDR3 contains 14 residues. Trimming left V 1 base short and J 0 bases short, with 6 bases between. The CDR3 DNA follows: TGTGCCAGCAGTTACTACAGAGTGAACACTGAAGCTTTCTTT. Translated: CASSYYRVNTEAFF.

The chain links TRBV12-3 or TRBV12-4 to TRBJ1-5; unclear D gene. V was pared by 6 bases and J by 7 bases, with 13 bases between. This CDR3 region has 13 residues. CDR3 in DNA: TGTGCCAGCAGCTACGCCGACATGCAGCCCCAGCATTTT. Translation gives CASSYADMQPQHF.

The chain uses TRBV28 and TRBJ1-4, with D possibly matching TRBD1 (6 bases). This CDR3 contains 13 residues. Germline V gene sequence: CDR1 MDHEN, CDR2 SYDVKM. Trimming pared 8 bases from V and 5 bases from J, leaving 12 bases between. The chain's CDR3 is CASGGGFNEKLFF. Written as DNA, the CDR3 is TGTGCCAGCGGGGGGGGCTTCAATGAAAAACTGTTTTTT.

This chain uses TRBV2 with TRBJ2-3; no clear D. CDR1 and CDR2 from the germline V gene are SNHLY and FYNNEI. V was pared by 3 bases and J by 0 bases, with 7 bases between. The CDR3 sequence is 14 residues long. The CDR3 here is CASSERASTDTQYF. The CDR3 DNA sequence: TGTGCCAGCAGTGAGAGAGCTAGCACAGATACGCAGTATTTT.

The CDR3 loop reads CASSLVSLQGINEKLFF. The CDR3 DNA is TGTGCCAGCAGCTTAGTATCCTTACAGGGGATTAATGAAAAACTGTTTTTT. This sequence joins TRBV11-2 and TRBJ1-4; the match to TRBD1 covers 7 bases. The germline V gene has CDR1 SGHAT and CDR2 FQNNGV. The V and J ends lost 1 base and 4 bases, in that order; junction bases with no gene match: 9. This CDR3 is 17 amino acids long. Complete variable domain (other parts from reference TRBV11-2 and TRBJ1-4): EAGVAQSPRYKIIEKRQSVAFWCNPISGHATLYWYQQILGQGPKLLIQFQNNGVVDDSQLPKDRFSAERLKGVDSTLKIQPAKLEDSAVYLCASSLVSLQGINEKLFFGSGTQLSVL.